This entry concerns a single T cell receptor (beta chain). Sequencing used immunoSEQ multiplex PCR; TCRdb keeps in-frame clones, though not all of them. The sample shows roughly 220,000 clones, approximately 86% of them seen only once. The data are from a study of blood T cell repertoires in COVID-19. Study-level background: Specimens from acute and convalescent COVID-19 originated in the United States, Italy and Spain. PBMCs, B-cell-depleted T cells, or T cells provided the cDNA or gDNA that made up the material.

Seattle enrolled patients during active infection and tracked them longitudinally. Material: peripheral blood. The clonotype was recovered from a woman in her fifties or sixties with COVID-19, enrolled during active disease.

The CDR3 DNA sequence: TGTGCCATCAGTTACAGGGGTGGACAGCCCCAGCATTTT. It encodes CAISYRGGQPQHF. The chain combines TRBV10-3 with TRBJ1-5; TRBD1 agrees at 7 bases. CDR1 ENHRY and CDR2 SYGVKD come from the germline V gene. The CDR3 loop spans 13 amino acids. The V segment lost 5 bases and the J segment 7 bases; nucleotides outside the gene matches: 5.